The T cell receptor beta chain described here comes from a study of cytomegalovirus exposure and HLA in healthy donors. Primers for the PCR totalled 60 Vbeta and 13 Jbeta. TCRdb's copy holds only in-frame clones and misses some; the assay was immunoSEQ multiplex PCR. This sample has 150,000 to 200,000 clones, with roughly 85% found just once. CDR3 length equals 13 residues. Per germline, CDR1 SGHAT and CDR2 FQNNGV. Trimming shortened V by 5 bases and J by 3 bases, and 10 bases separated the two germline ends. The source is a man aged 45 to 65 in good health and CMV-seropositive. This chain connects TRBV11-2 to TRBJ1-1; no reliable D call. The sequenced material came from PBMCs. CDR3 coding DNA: TGTGCCAGCAGCCCCTTAGCCTACACTGAAGCTTTCTTT. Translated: CASSPLAYTEAFF.